This TCR beta chain stems from a study of yellow fever vaccine responses in identical twins. Germline assignment: CDR1 WNHNN and CDR2 SYGVQD (reference sequence). V dropped 8 bases and J dropped 1; count of bases not matched to a gene: 2. This CDR3 has 14 amino acids. Notes on this clonotype: The antigen is unknown.

TCRdb re-derived calls from the RT-PCR reads in MiXCR, one entry per CDR3 protein. Counted here are tens of thousands of distinct CDR3 sequences, 45% to 65% occurring once; the ten biggest clones make up roughly 4.5%. Study-level results: Each twin's T cell response to the vaccine was reported to look partly convergent and partly personalized.

The sample consisted of T cells from blood (PBMCs), unsorted or a sorted subset (not recorded which), taken before or after yellow fever vaccination (not recorded which). The receptor's source is a young woman who received the yellow fever vaccine. The rearrangement links TRBV10-1 to TRBJ2-1; TRBD2 agrees at 10 bases. The CDR3 nucleotides read TGCGCCAGCGCTAGCGGGGGATCCTACAATGAGCAGTTCTTC. It encodes CASASGGSYNEQFF.